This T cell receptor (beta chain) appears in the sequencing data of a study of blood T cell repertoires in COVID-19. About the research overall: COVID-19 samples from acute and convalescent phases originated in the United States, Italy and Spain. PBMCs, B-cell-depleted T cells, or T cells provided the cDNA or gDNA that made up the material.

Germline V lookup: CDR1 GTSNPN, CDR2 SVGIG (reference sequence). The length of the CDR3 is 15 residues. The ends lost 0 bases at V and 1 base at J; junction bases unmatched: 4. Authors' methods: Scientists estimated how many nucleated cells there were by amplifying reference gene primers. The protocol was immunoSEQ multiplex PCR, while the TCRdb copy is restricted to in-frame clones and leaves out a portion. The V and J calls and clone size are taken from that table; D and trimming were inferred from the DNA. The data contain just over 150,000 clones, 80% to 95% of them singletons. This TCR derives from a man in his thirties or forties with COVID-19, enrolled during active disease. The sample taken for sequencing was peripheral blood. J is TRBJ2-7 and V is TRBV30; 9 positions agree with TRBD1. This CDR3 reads CAWSVMGQGSYEQYF. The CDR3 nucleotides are TGTGCCTGGAGTGTAATGGGACAGGGATCCTACGAGCAGTACTTC.